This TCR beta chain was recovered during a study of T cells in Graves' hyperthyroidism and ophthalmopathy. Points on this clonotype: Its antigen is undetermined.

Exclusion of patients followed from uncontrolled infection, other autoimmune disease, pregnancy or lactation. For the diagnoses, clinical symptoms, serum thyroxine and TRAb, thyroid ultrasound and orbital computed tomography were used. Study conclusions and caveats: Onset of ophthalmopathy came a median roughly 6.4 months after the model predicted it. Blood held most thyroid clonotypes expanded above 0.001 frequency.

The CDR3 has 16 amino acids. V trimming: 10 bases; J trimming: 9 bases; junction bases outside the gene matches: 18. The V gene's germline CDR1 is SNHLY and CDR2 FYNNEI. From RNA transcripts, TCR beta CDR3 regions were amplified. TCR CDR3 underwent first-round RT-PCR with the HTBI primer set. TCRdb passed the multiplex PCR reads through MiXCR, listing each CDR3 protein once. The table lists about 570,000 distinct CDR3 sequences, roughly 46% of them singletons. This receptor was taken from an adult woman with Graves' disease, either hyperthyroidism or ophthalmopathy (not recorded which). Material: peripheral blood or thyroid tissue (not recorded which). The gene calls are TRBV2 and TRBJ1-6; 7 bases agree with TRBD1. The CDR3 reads CAIGGGTGTVTSPLHF. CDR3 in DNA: TGTGCCATCGGGGGAGGGACCGGGACAGTTACTTCACCCCTCCACTTT.